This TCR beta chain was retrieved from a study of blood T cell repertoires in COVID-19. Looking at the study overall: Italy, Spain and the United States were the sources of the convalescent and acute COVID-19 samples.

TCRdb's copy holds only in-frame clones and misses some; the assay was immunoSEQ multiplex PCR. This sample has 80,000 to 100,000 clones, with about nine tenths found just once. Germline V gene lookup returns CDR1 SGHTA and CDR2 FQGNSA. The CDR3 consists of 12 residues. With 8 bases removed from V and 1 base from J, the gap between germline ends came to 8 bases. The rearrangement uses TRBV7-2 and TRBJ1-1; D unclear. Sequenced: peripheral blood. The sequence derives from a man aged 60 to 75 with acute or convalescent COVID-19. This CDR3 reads CASGSGNTEAFF. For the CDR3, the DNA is TGTGCCAGCGGATCGGGGAACACTGAAGCTTTCTTT.